This T cell receptor (beta chain) stems from a study of cytomegalovirus exposure and HLA in healthy donors (dated by TCRdb to about 2017). For the wider study: The 500 to 800 repertoires of the first cohort and the 120 or so validation repertoires were produced on the same platform, according to a later analysis. The study was designed to test whether signatures of past pathogen exposure could be identified by cataloging public T cell receptors. Besides the first cohort of under 700 subjects, a separate validation cohort made up of 120 different subjects was used. To predict cytomegalovirus infection status, the study combined high-throughput TCR immunosequencing, statistical association of individual TCRs with disease status, and machine learning.

The protocol used for the library was the immunoSEQ multiplex PCR assay. Regarding the original processing steps: A statistical classification framework was developed to diagnose cytomegalovirus status using the catalog of TCR beta chain sequences. In TCRdb, the immuneACCESS table is reduced to in-frame sequences with V and J assigned. These tables do not hold every clone; where another copy was compared, an unresolved V gene accounts for under half, and the others remain unexplained. The D gene and trimming were derived from the DNA, and the V and J assignments and clone size from that table. The table for this sample lists tens of thousands of clones; 85% to 95% of them were counted only once. The ten biggest clones cover around 1.1% of the sample. The paper's findings and limits, for the study overall: Most TCR sequences were observed very rarely across donors, whereas some public TCRs were present in many individuals. According to the authors, the approach could potentially be generalized to other disease states and immunological phenotypes. A later analysis had no HLA typing for the validation cohort, so co-occurrence there was scored across all 110 or so repertoires. A few of the identified cytomegalovirus-associated TCR beta chains were confirmed in vitro to be specific for cytomegalovirus antigens. The study gave a list of 150 to 200 TCR beta chains associated with cytomegalovirus. The classifier was reported to diagnose cytomegalovirus status with high specificity and sensitivity in both the original and validation cohorts. A later analysis found that TCRs clustered in the first cohort also tended to co-occur in the approximately 120 validation repertoires, with approximately 94% of cluster scores above 0.

The V end loses 4 bases and the J end loses 0 bases, and a stretch of 13 bases separates them. Taken from cysteine to phenylalanine, the CDR3 has 15 residues. Solely the CDR3 DNA is kept, with 45 bases framed from the first base. CDR1 and CDR2 are drawn from the germline V gene (reference sequence): MNHEY, SMNVEV. A remark on this clone: This receptor's antigen is unknown. Per-nucleotide qualities are absent, and no much larger clonotype sits a single base away.

Donors formed part of the validation cohort, which comprised over a hundred subjects and was distinct from the first cohort of over 500 subjects. What was sequenced was PBMCs. The sequence joins TRBV27 to TRBJ2-7; perhaps TRBD1 is the D gene, with 6 bases matching. This sequence was found in a man aged 18 to 29 in good health and CMV-seronegative. The bases read TGTGCCAGCAGTTACAGGGTCCTCCCCTCCTACGAGCAGTACTTC. This yields the protein CASSYRVLPSYEQYF.